The 21 T cell receptor beta chains given below trace back to one sample, sequenced in a study of T cell repertoires in cytomegalovirus infection (dated by TCRdb to about 2019). No antigens are known for them. Sequencing relied on an Illumina HiSeq 1500. TCRdb ran its own pipeline on the public reads, namely fastp trimming at Q25 and MiXCR clone calling, and kept in-frame beta chains. Each entry is one CDR3 protein sequence, shown with its most common DNA and genes. For this sample the table gives about 330,000 distinct CDR3 sequences, of which nearly 35% were detected only once. The ten largest clones represent about 13% of the sample. The sample's treatment or condition label is to be understood as: in vitro stimulation with specific CMV peptide epitopes to enrich CMV-specific T cells. Sequenced here: cultured PBMCs, sampled from culture after CMV antigen stimulation. These TCRs come from a human donor in good health (CMV status not recorded). Some clones in this sample may be carry-over from other donors' samples.

This clonotype occurred a few times. J is TRBJ2-3 and V is TRBV7-6; 9 positions agree with TRBD2. Germline-derived CDR1 and CDR2 are SGHVS and FNYEAQ. This CDR3 is 15 amino acids long. With 8 bases clipped from V and 4 bases from J, the junction kept 10 bases outside the gene matches. CDR3 loop: CASQGGGRASDTQYF. DNA for the CDR3: TGTGCCAGCCAAGGGGGCGGGAGGGCCTCAGATACGCAGTATTTT.

This clonotype was seen a few times. The chain combines TRBV20-1 with TRBJ1-2, with TRBD1 matching 7 bases. The CDR3 covers 18 residues. CDR1 and CDR2 from the germline V gene are DFQATT and SNEGSKA (reference sequence). Unmatched junction bases numbered 19, after V lost 5 bases and J lost 1 base. The CDR3 protein is CSAAHSGTEKDYNYGYTF. The CDR3 region has the DNA TGCAGTGCTGCCCACTCCGGGACAGAGAAGGACTATAACTATGGCTACACCTTC.

The genes are TRBV9 and TRBJ1-1; 7 bases line up with TRBD1. The CDR3 sequence is 13 residues long. CDR1 and CDR2 from the germline V gene are SGDLS and YYNGEE. Trimming took 0 bases from V and 8 from J; bases not matched to a gene: 4. CDR3: CASSVEGQREAFF. CDR3 nucleotide sequence: TGTGCCAGCAGCGTAGAGGGACAGAGGGAAGCTTTCTTT.

This clonotype came up many times. The V call is TRBV7-2, the J call TRBJ1-2; D is undetermined. The CDR3 length is 14 residues. The V and J ends lost 1 base and 4 bases respectively, with 10 bases between them. Germline V gene sequence: CDR1 SGHTA, CDR2 FQGNSA. The CDR3 DNA reads TGTGCCAGCAGCTTAGTAGACCTTTTCTATGGCTACACCTTC. The encoded protein is CASSLVDLFYGYTF.

Here the CDR3 DNA reads TGTGCCAGCAGCCCCGAGGGGGATAGCAATCAGCCCCAGCATTTT. This gives the protein CASSPEGDSNQPQHF. The chain is built from TRBV7-2 and TRBJ1-5, with a weak D call TRBD1 (6 bases). V was trimmed by 5 bases and J by 0 bases, leaving 11 bases between them. The CDR3 covers 15 residues. Germline V gene sequence: CDR1 SGHTA, CDR2 FQGNSA. The full variable domain, with the rest looked up from reference TRBV7-2 and TRBJ1-5, is GAGVSQSPSNKVTEKGKDVELRCDPISGHTALYWYRQSLGQGLEFLIYFQGNSAPDKSGLPSDRFSAERTGGSVSTLTIQRTQQEDSAVYLCASSPEGDSNQPQHFGDGTRLSIL.

This clonotype came up a few times. V gene TRBV6-1 combines with J gene TRBJ2-7, with D possibly being TRBD1 or TRBD2 (7 bases each). Trimming took 6 bases from V and 4 from J, leaving 13 bases between them. The CDR3 extends over 13 amino acids. Germline V gene sequence: CDR1 MNHNS, CDR2 SASEGT. CDR3 loop: CASRPGGGYEQYF. CDR3 nucleotides: TGTGCCAGCAGACCAGGGGGGGGTTACGAGCAGTACTTC.

This clonotype has more than one count but fewer than ten. No DNA is shown, since the ends of the CDR3 on it are uncertain; the CDR3 is the one TCRdb lists. The rearrangement joins TRBV7-6 to TRBJ2-1; the table's D call, TRBD1, was not checked against the DNA. The CDR3 has 15 amino acids, counting both end residues. Germline CDR1 reads SGHVS; CDR2 reads FNYEAQ. This CDR3 reads CASSTSGQGVTEQFF.

This chain links TRBV19 with TRBJ1-4; the D gene is possibly TRBD1 (5 bases). V dropped 2 bases and J dropped 7 bases, with 20 bases sitting between them. Germline CDR1 and CDR2: LNHDA and SQIVND (reference sequence). This CDR3 has 17 residues. The CDR3 sequence is CASSITGWLTGAEKLFF. The CDR3 DNA reads as TGTGCCAGTAGTATAACGGGTTGGTTGACCGGGGCTGAAAAACTGTTTTTT.

At least ten counts were recorded for this clonotype. J is TRBJ1-6 and V is TRBV7-2; tentative D call: TRBD1 (5 bases). CDR3 length equals 16 residues. Germline-derived CDR1 and CDR2 are SGHTA and FQGNSA. Trimming took 1 base from V and 10 from J, leaving 17 bases between them. The CDR3 sequence is CASSLGGEALTSPLHF. The CDR3 nucleotides read TGTGCCAGCAGCTTAGGAGGGGAGGCCCTAACCTCACCCCTCCACTTT.

The chain carries TRBV27 and TRBJ2-7; 11 nucleotides agree with TRBD2. The CDR3 has 13 amino acids. After removal of 4 bases from V and 7 bases from J, the junction contained 3 bases not matched to a gene. Germline values: CDR1 MNHEY, CDR2 SMNVEV (reference sequence). The CDR3 sequence: CASSYLAGGEQYF. CDR3 DNA sequence: TGTGCCAGCAGTTACCTAGCGGGAGGTGAGCAGTACTTC.

The chain carries TRBV19 and TRBJ1-1; a possible D gene is TRBD1 (5 bases). The CDR3 covers 15 residues. Germline CDR1 and CDR2: LNHDA and SQIVND (reference sequence). V lost 4 bases, J lost 1 base, and 13 bases lay in between. CDR3 sequence: CASSKPLGANTEAFF. The CDR3 coding sequence is TGTGCCAGTAGTAAACCCCTAGGGGCGAACACTGAAGCTTTCTTT. Looking up the rest from reference TRBV19 and TRBJ1-1 gives the full variable domain: DGGITQSPKYLFRKEGQNVTLSCEQNLNHDAMYWYRQDPGQGLRLIYYSQIVNDFQKGDIAEGYSVSREKKESFPLTVTSAQKNPTAFYLCASSKPLGANTEAFFGQGTRLTVV.

The chain couples TRBV14 to TRBJ2-1; D ambiguous. The CDR3 consists of 12 residues. Germline V gives CDR1 SGHDN, CDR2 FVKESK. Trimming removed 6 bases at V and 6 bases at J, with 9 bases between. The CDR3 loop reads CASSSGTNEQFF. The CDR3 DNA follows: TGTGCCAGCAGTTCCGGCACCAATGAGCAGTTCTTC.

This clonotype has only a few counts. The V gene is TRBV28, the J gene TRBJ2-7; 9 nucleotides match TRBD1. The CDR3 loop spans 15 amino acids. Germline V CDR1 and CDR2: MDHEN, SYDVKM. V dropped 5 bases and J dropped 4; count of bases not matched to a gene: 9. This chain's CDR3 is CASSPQTGGRYEQYF. For the CDR3, the DNA is TGTGCCAGCAGTCCGCAGACAGGGGGACGATACGAGCAGTACTTC.

The V gene is TRBV7-9, the J gene TRBJ2-3; 7 bases map to TRBD1. The V gene's germline CDR1 is SEHNR and CDR2 FQNEAQ (reference sequence). The CDR3 runs 15 residues. Trimming removed 5 bases from V and 7 bases from J; junction bases left unmatched: 12. The CDR3 sequence: CASSPDLGQPYTQYF. CDR3 in DNA: TGTGCCAGCAGCCCAGACCTGGGACAGCCCTATACGCAGTATTTT.

V gene TRBV6-5 combines with J gene TRBJ2-7; 8 bases align to TRBD1. V lost 2 bases to trimming and J lost 6 bases; unmatched junction nucleotides: 9. Germline-derived CDR1 and CDR2 are MNHEY and SVGAGI. The CDR3 length is 15 residues. The CDR3 sequence is CASSYDDRGVGEQYF. Here the CDR3 DNA reads TGTGCCAGCAGTTACGACGACAGGGGAGTAGGCGAGCAGTACTTC.

The chain has TRBV6-1 and TRBJ2-1; 7 nucleotides match TRBD2. CDR3 length: 13 residues. The ends lost 4 bases at V and 7 bases at J; junction bases unmatched: 4. Looked up from germline, CDR1 is MNHNS and CDR2 is SASEGT. The CDR3 loop is CASSATGGNEQFF. Here the CDR3 DNA reads TGTGCCAGCAGTGCTACGGGGGGAAATGAGCAGTTCTTC.

This clonotype was counted only a few times. The J gene is TRBJ1-2, the V gene TRBV7-2; 9 bases map to TRBD1. V shed 3 bases and J 8 bases; nucleotides not matched to a gene: 7. CDR3 length: 14 amino acids. Germline V gives CDR1 SGHTA, CDR2 FQGNSA. The chain's CDR3 is CASSFDRGRYGYTF. The CDR3 DNA is TGTGCCAGCAGCTTCGACAGGGGGAGATACGGCTACACCTTC.

This clonotype showed up just once. V is TRBV28 and J is TRBJ2-5, with D perhaps being TRBD1 or TRBD2 (5 bases each). V lost 5 bases, J lost 5 bases, and 24 bases lay in between. Germline lookup yields CDR1 MDHEN and CDR2 SYDVKM. The CDR3 has 17 amino acids. The CDR3 spells CASSPNGAAPSQETQYF. The DNA for the CDR3 is TGTGCCAGCAGTCCCAACGGGGCCGCACCTAGTCAGGAGACCCAGTACTTC.

Of note for this clonotype: One end of the junction does not line up with germline, which may come from a read error. The gene calls are TRBV11-3 and TRBJ2-1, with a weak D call TRBD2 (5 bases). The CDR3 has 17 amino acids. CDR1 and CDR2 from the germline V gene are SGHNT and YENEEA. DNA for the CDR3: TGTCCCAGCAGCTTAGGACTTTGGGCCCCCTCTTACAATGAGCAGTTCTTC. It translates to CPSSLGLWAPSYNEQFF.

There are a few counts of this clonotype. The chain recombines TRBV28 with TRBJ1-1; D is uncertain. The CDR3 length is 16 residues. Germline loops: CDR1 MDHEN, CDR2 SYDVKM. V was trimmed by 4 bases and J by 5 bases, leaving 20 bases between them. In DNA form, the CDR3 reads TGTGCCAGCAGTTCTAACCTATTTGAACGAACGACTGAAGCTTTCTTT. This gives the protein CASSSNLFERTTEAFF.

This clonotype has just a few counts. V usage is TRBV5-4 and J usage is TRBJ2-1, with 8 bases identical to TRBD2. This CDR3 spans 16 amino acids. J gave up 7 bases and V 4 bases, and 13 bases lay outside the gene matches. In germline, CDR1 is SGHNT, CDR2 YYREEE (reference sequence). For the CDR3, the DNA is TGTGCCAGCAGCGGAATGAAGGTCCCGGGAGGGAATGAGCAGTTCTTC. Translating it yields CASSGMKVPGGNEQFF.